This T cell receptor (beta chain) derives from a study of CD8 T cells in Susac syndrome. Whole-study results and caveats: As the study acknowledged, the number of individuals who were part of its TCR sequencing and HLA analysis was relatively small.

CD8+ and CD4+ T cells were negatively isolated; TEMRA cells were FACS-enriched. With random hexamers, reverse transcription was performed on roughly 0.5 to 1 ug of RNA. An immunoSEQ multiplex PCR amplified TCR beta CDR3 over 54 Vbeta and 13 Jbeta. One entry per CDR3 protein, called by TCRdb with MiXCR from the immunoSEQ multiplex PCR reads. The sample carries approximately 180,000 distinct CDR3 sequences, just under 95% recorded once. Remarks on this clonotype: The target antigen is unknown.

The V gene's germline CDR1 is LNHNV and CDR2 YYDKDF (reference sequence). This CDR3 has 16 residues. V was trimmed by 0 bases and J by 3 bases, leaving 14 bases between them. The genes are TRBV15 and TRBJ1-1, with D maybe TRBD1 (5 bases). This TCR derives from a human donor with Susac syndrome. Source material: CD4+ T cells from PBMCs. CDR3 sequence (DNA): TGTGCCACCAGCAGAGATATTGGGGCTGGGGACACTGAAGCTTTCTTT. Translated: CATSRDIGAGDTEAFF.